The 24 T cell receptor beta chains reported below all come from one sample, sequenced in a study of T cells after posttransplantation cyclophosphamide. Controls had myeloablative marrow grafts with methotrexate and calcineurin inhibitor, sampled at 1 year. Data came from immunoSEQ multiplex PCR; TCRdb stores just in-frame clones and leaves some out. The repertoire holds 15,000 or so clones, with over 75% as singletons. This specimen consisted of PBMCs, obtained after an allogeneic stem cell transplant with a calcineurin inhibitor and methotrexate. Receptor source: a male patient between 50 and 60 years old who received an allogeneic stem cell transplant from an unrelated donor, was CMV-positive, and had chronic GVHD only. Some T cells may be supplied by the graft donor.

The chain carries TRBV10-2 and TRBJ1-1; 8 nucleotides line up with TRBD1. Germline CDR1 and CDR2: WSHSY and SAAADI. This CDR3 has 14 residues. The V and J ends lost 4 bases and 1 base, in that order; junction bases with no gene match: 2. CDR3 DNA sequence: TGCGCCAGCAGTGGTGGGACAGGGAACACTGAAGCTTTCTTT. This codes for CASSGGTGNTEAFF.

The CDR3 coding sequence is TGTGCTAGTGTTGTGGGCGGGACGGGGCCCCAGCATTTT. It specifies CASVVGGTGPQHF. The chain is built from TRBV12-5 and TRBJ1-5, with D perhaps matching TRBD1 (5 bases). V dropped 7 bases and J dropped 9 bases, with 16 bases sitting between them. Germline CDR1 is LGHNT and CDR2 is FRNRAP. The CDR3 runs 13 residues.

This sequence joins TRBV27 and TRBJ2-7; 7 nucleotides align to TRBD1. Germline assignment: CDR1 MNHEY and CDR2 SMNVEV (reference sequence). Unmatched junction bases numbered 8, after V lost 4 bases and J lost 2 bases. The CDR3 runs to 15 residues. The CDR3 DNA reads as TGTGCCAGCAGTTCCTCGGGGACAGTCCCCTACGAGCAGTACTTC. It encodes CASSSSGTVPYEQYF.

The chain is built from TRBV5-1 and TRBJ1-1; D is possibly TRBD1 (5 bases). The V end was cut by 0 bases, the J end by 6 bases, with 15 bases between. Germline values: CDR1 SGHRS, CDR2 YFSETQ. The CDR3 covers 15 residues. In nucleotides, the CDR3 is TGCGCCAGCAGCTTGGCCACGGGGGTAGGATCTGAAGCTTTCTTT. It codes for CASSLATGVGSEAFF. Filled out from reference TRBV5-1 and TRBJ1-1, the complete variable domain reads KAGVTQTPRYLIKTRGQQVTLSCSPISGHRSVSWYQQTPGQGLQFLFEYFSETQRNKGNFPGRFSGRQFSNSRSEMNVSTLELGDSALYLCASSLATGVGSEAFFGQGTRLTVV.

The V gene is TRBV10-2, the J gene TRBJ1-1, with no clear D. The germline gives CDR1 WSHSY, CDR2 SAAADI. V dropped 3 bases and J dropped 5 bases, with 10 bases sitting between them. The length of the CDR3 is 13 residues. The CDR3 sequence: CASSDVGITEAFF. In DNA, the CDR3 is TGCGCCAGCAGTGATGTGGGCATTACTGAAGCTTTCTTT.

The chain recombines TRBV13 with TRBJ2-2; 7 bases are shared with TRBD1. Trimming cost V 4 bases and J 5 bases; bases outside gene matches: 4. CDR1 is PRHDT and CDR2 is FYEKMQ in the germline V gene (reference sequence). The CDR3 runs to 14 residues. The CDR3 reads CASSSQQGTGELFF. The CDR3 nucleotides read TGTGCCAGCAGCTCACAACAGGGGACCGGGGAGCTGTTTTTT. The entire variable domain, with the rest obtained from reference TRBV13 and TRBJ2-2, is as follows: AAGVIQSPRHLIKEKRETATLKCYPIPRHDTVYWYQQGPGQDPQFLISFYEKMQSDKGSIPDRFSAQQFSDYHSELNMSSLELGDSALYFCASSSQQGTGELFFGEGSRLTVL.

The chain recombines TRBV7-8 with TRBJ2-3, with D possibly being TRBD1 (5 bases). Trimming stripped 9 bases from V and 4 bases from J, with 23 bases between. The CDR3 length is 16 residues. Germline V CDR1 and CDR2: SGHVS, FQNEAQ. CDR3 protein: CARPPIRQIGADTQYF. DNA of the CDR3: TGTGCCAGACCACCCATCAGACAGATAGGGGCAGATACGCAGTATTTT.

About this clone: This sample also contains other DNA sequences that code for the same CDR3. The rearrangement joins TRBV18 to TRBJ2-7; 8 nucleotides line up with TRBD1. Trimming cost V 1 base and J 2 bases; bases outside gene matches: 4. From germline, CDR1 is KGHSH and CDR2 LQKENI. This CDR3 contains 15 residues. The CDR3 protein is CASSPLGQGAYEQYF. The CDR3 DNA follows: TGTGCCAGCTCACCACTAGGACAGGGCGCCTACGAGCAGTACTTC.

This sequence joins TRBV6-1 and TRBJ1-2; the D is unclear. Germline CDR1 and CDR2: MNHNS and SASEGT. V was cut by 1 base and J by 7 bases, with 10 bases left in between. The CDR3 sequence is 13 residues long. CDR3 sequence reads: CASSEEGVSGYTF. The CDR3 bases are TGTGCCAGCAGTGAAGAGGGAGTCTCTGGCTACACCTTC.

J is TRBJ2-1 and V is TRBV11-3; TRBD2 aligns across 9 bases. Per the germline V gene, CDR1 is SGHNT and CDR2 is YENEEA. J lost 0 bases, V lost 5 bases, and 2 bases had no gene match. This CDR3 comprises 15 residues. CDR3 DNA sequence: TGTGCCAGCAGCCAAGCGGGAGGCTCCTACAATGAGCAGTTCTTC. Translated: CASSQAGGSYNEQFF.

This clone has just one count. This rearrangement joins TRBV6-5 to TRBJ1-2; D remains ambiguous. Germline CDR1 MNHEY, CDR2 SVGAGI. Trimming shortened V by 8 bases and J by 7 bases, and 14 bases separated the two germline ends. The CDR3 consists of 12 residues. The chain's CDR3 is CASGRGLSGYTF. In nucleotides, the CDR3 is TGTGCCAGCGGCCGAGGTTTATCTGGCTACACCTTC.

The chain carries TRBV7-6 and TRBJ1-1; D unresolved. The germline V and J ends were trimmed by 0 bases and 7 bases, with 12 bases remaining between them. The length of the CDR3 is 14 residues. The germline CDR1 and CDR2 sequences are SGHVS and FNYEAQ. CDR3 nucleotide sequence: TGTGCCAGCAGCTTAGCCGGGGATCCCAATGAAGCTTTCTTT. Its protein product is CASSLAGDPNEAFF.

The rearrangement joins TRBV11-3 to TRBJ2-5; D not resolved. Germline-derived CDR1 and CDR2 are SGHNT and YENEEA. This CDR3 spans 13 amino acids. V gave up 6 bases and J gave up 4 bases, with 12 bases separating them. CDR3 sequence (DNA): TGTGCCAGCAGTCCCCGACGGAGAGAGACCCAGTACTTC. This encodes CASSPRRRETQYF. Drawing the rest from reference TRBV11-3 and TRBJ2-5, the complete variable domain is EAGVVQSPRYKIIEKKQPVAFWCNPISGHNTLYWYLQNLGQGPELLIRYENEEAVDDSQLPKDRFSAERLKGVDSTLKIQPAELGDSAVYLCASSPRRRETQYFGPGTRLLVL.

The V gene is TRBV13, the J gene TRBJ1-1; TRBD1 is a possible D gene (5 bases). CDR1 is PRHDT, CDR2 FYEKMQ, per germline (reference sequence). CDR3 length: 12 residues. V shed 5 bases and J shed 6 bases, with 10 bases lying between them. The CDR3 is CASSPGGAEAFF. The DNA of the CDR3 is TGTGCCAGCAGCCCGGGAGGGGCTGAAGCTTTCTTT.

The V call is TRBV5-6, the J call TRBJ2-2, with D uncertain. Germline lookup yields CDR1 SGHDT and CDR2 YYEEEE. Trimming stripped 1 base from V and 1 base from J, with 5 bases between. This CDR3 comprises 14 residues. DNA for the CDR3: TGTGCCAGCAGCTTGCGAGGGAACACCGGGGAGCTGTTTTTT. It is translated as CASSLRGNTGELFF.

This clone was counted a few times. This rearrangement joins TRBV29-1 to TRBJ1-2; D remains unclear. Trimming took 4 bases from V and 3 from J, leaving 6 bases between them. This CDR3 comprises 11 residues. CDR1 and CDR2 (germline): SQVTM, ANQGSEA. For the CDR3, the DNA is TGCAGCGTTGTCGGGGACTATGGCTACACCTTC. Its protein product is CSVVGDYGYTF.

The chain has TRBV5-1 and TRBJ2-5; no firm D call. Germline V CDR1 and CDR2: SGHRS, YFSETQ. The CDR3 runs 14 residues. V lost 2 bases to trimming and J lost 3 bases, with 11 bases between them. The CDR3 region is CASSFLQREETQYF. The DNA for the CDR3 is TGCGCCAGCAGCTTCCTACAGAGAGAAGAGACCCAGTACTTC.

The J gene is TRBJ2-1, the V gene TRBV27; TRBD2 matches 8 bases. Germline assignment: CDR1 MNHEY and CDR2 SMNVEV (reference sequence). The length of the CDR3 is 16 residues. Losses at the gene ends were 1 base for V and 0 bases for J; bases not matched to a gene: 2. The CDR3 loop reads CASSLYSGSSYNEQFF. The CDR3 DNA follows: TGTGCCAGCAGTTTATACAGCGGGAGCTCCTACAATGAGCAGTTCTTC.

This chain uses TRBV2 with TRBJ1-5, with D maybe TRBD1 (5 bases). In germline, CDR1 is SNHLY, CDR2 FYNNEI. This CDR3 is built from 14 residues. The ends were cut back, 10 bases at V and 0 bases at J, with 13 bases in the middle. The CDR3 loop is CATRQTNSNQPQHF. DNA of the CDR3: TGTGCCACCAGACAGACTAATAGCAATCAGCCCCAGCATTTT.

This clone has a single count. Other DNA sequences in this sample translate to the same CDR3. The V gene is TRBV28, the J gene TRBJ2-7, with 14 bases that match TRBD2. The CDR3 runs 16 residues. V trimming: 2 bases; J trimming: 4 bases; junction bases outside the gene matches: 4. CDR1 and CDR2 from the germline V gene are MDHEN and SYDVKM. This CDR3 reads CASSLLGTSGSYEQYF. The CDR3 coding sequence is TGTGCCAGCAGTTTACTTGGGACTAGCGGGAGTTACGAGCAGTACTTC.

The CDR3 sequence: CASSPGAGELFF. In DNA, the CDR3 is TGTGCCAGCAGCCCGGGGGCCGGGGAGCTGTTTTTT. J is TRBJ2-2 and V is TRBV11-3; D may be TRBD2 (6 bases). Per the germline V gene, CDR1 is SGHNT and CDR2 is YENEEA. The CDR3 is 12 residues long. V lost 5 bases, J lost 6 bases, and 7 bases lay in between.

V usage is TRBV7-9 and J usage is TRBJ2-3; maybe TRBD2 (6 bases). The CDR3 sequence is 18 residues long. Germline V gene sequence: CDR1 SEHNR, CDR2 FQNEAQ (reference sequence). The V end lost 5 bases, the J end lost 2 bases, and 23 bases lay between the germline ends. CDR3 coding DNA: TGTGCCAGCAGCCGTTGGGGGGACCTCCTCGACCTCACAGATACGCAGTATTTT. This gives the protein CASSRWGDLLDLTDTQYF.

The chain is built from TRBV19 and TRBJ2-1; weak D call: TRBD1 (8 bases). Germline CDR1 reads LNHDA; CDR2 reads SQIVND (reference sequence). This CDR3 spans 15 amino acids. V shed 9 bases and J shed 7 bases, with 22 bases lying between them. CDR3 amino acids: CASTWTGKRGNEQFF. As DNA, the CDR3 is TGTGCCAGCACTTGGACAGGGAAGCGGGGAAATGAGCAGTTCTTC.

This sequence joins TRBV7-2 and TRBJ2-5; D might be TRBD1 (6 bases). The V gene's germline CDR1 is SGHTA and CDR2 FQGNSA. Trimming removed 5 bases at V and 1 base at J, with 8 bases between. This CDR3 has 13 amino acids. The CDR3 DNA sequence: TGTGCCAGCAGCAGACAGGTCCAAGAGACCCAGTACTTC. It is translated as CASSRQVQETQYF.